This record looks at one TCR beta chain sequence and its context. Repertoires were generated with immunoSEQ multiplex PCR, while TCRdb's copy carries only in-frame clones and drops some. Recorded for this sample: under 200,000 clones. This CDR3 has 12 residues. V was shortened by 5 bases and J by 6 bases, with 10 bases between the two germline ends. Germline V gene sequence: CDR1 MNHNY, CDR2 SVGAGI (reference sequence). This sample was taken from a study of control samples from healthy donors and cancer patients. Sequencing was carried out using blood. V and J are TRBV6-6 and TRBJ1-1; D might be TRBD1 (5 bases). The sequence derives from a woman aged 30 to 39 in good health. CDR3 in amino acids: CASSHQGPEAFF. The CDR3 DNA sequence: TGTGCCAGCAGTCACCAGGGACCTGAAGCTTTCTTT.